This T cell receptor beta chain emerged from a study of blood T cells in healthy people across ages. There are a few counts of this clonotype. Its antigen is unknown. Primers used in a second PCR of about 7 to 12 cycles were a sample-barcoded 5' primer and a J-beta primer mix. TCRdb passed the 5' RACE reads through MiXCR, listing each CDR3 protein once. Of 1,500,000 or so distinct CDR3 sequences in the sample, around 40% were seen once. Each sample yielded at least 6 million isolated PBMCs. Trimming stripped 2 bases from V and 8 bases from J, with 12 bases between. The germline V gene has CDR1 MRHNA and CDR2 SNTAGT. This CDR3 has 14 residues. Study-wide points: Samples with more naive T cells showed higher observed beta diversity.

The material sequenced was blood. The chain combines TRBV6-4 with TRBJ1-4; D gene ambiguous. This TCR came from a young woman in good health. The CDR3 DNA follows: TGTGCCAGCAGTGACCGTATAAACCGAGAAAAACTGTTTTTT. Its protein product is CASSDRINREKLFF.